Following are 32 T cell receptor beta chains from one sample sequenced in a study of blood T cell repertoires in COVID-19. Clones were read by immunoSEQ multiplex PCR, and TCRdb kept only the in-frame ones, dropping some. Of a few hundred thousand clones detected, about 85% appear once; the ten largest clones hold 2.9%. The sample was peripheral blood. Source of these receptors: a man aged 50-59 years who had recovered from COVID-19.

Turning to this clone: Distinct nucleotide sequences in the sample also encode this CDR3. The rearrangement uses TRBV28 and TRBJ2-7, with TRBD1 matching 10 bases. Losses at the gene ends were 4 bases for V and 2 bases for J; bases not matched to a gene: 5. The CDR3 has 15 residues. Per germline, CDR1 MDHEN and CDR2 SYDVKM. The CDR3 bases are TGTGCCAGCAGTTCCCCGGGACAGGGGACCTACGAGCAGTACTTC. Protein product: CASSSPGQGTYEQYF. Full variable domain (outside the CDR3, taken from reference TRBV28 and TRBJ2-7): DVKVTQSSRYLVKRTGEKVFLECVQDMDHENMFWYRQDPGLGLRLIYFSYDVKMKEKGDIPEGYSVSREKKERFSLILESASTNQTSMYLCASSSPGQGTYEQYFGPGTRLTVT.

The CDR3 loop reads CAWSGQTASNQPQHF. The CDR3 nucleotides read TGTGCCTGGAGCGGCCAGACAGCAAGCAATCAGCCCCAGCATTTT. The chain uses TRBV30 and TRBJ1-5; a possible D gene is TRBD1 (5 bases). The CDR3 spans 15 residues. In germline, CDR1 is GTSNPN, CDR2 SVGIG (reference sequence). V lost 3 bases to trimming and J lost 1 base, with 13 bases between them.

This sequence joins TRBV28 and TRBJ2-7; 7 bases fit TRBD2. Per germline, CDR1 MDHEN and CDR2 SYDVKM. CDR3 length: 14 residues. The trim removed 6 bases at V and 6 bases at J, leaving 11 bases unmatched. The CDR3 loop is CASRDPGLVGEQYF. The CDR3 DNA follows: TGTGCCAGCAGGGATCCCGGACTAGTTGGCGAGCAGTACTTC.

The rearrangement joins TRBV19 to TRBJ2-1; 10 bases match TRBD2. V was clipped by 4 bases and J by 8 bases; unmatched bases: 8. From germline, CDR1 is LNHDA and CDR2 SQIVND (reference sequence). CDR3 length: 15 residues. CDR3 sequence: CASSSPGTSAYEQFF. In nucleotides, the CDR3 is TGTGCCAGTAGTAGTCCCGGGACTAGCGCCTATGAGCAGTTCTTC.

V gene TRBV27 combines with J gene TRBJ1-1, with 10 bases that match TRBD1. The junction had 5 bases not matched to a gene; V was cut back by 6 bases and J by 1 base. The CDR3 runs 15 residues. Germline assignment: CDR1 MNHEY and CDR2 SMNVEV (reference sequence). CDR3 protein: CASRSGTGANTEAFF. For the CDR3, the DNA is TGTGCCAGCAGATCAGGGACAGGGGCGAACACTGAAGCTTTCTTT.

Only one count was recorded for this clone. The chain joins TRBV11-2 to TRBJ2-7; 8 bases fit TRBD2. CDR3 length: 15 residues. Trimming at V came to 5 bases and at J to 2 bases, leaving 8 bases not matched to a gene. Germline CDR1 and CDR2: SGHAT and FQNNGV. The chain's CDR3 is CASSLDSGITYEQYF. In nucleotides, the CDR3 is TGTGCCAGCAGCCTCGATAGCGGGATCACCTACGAGCAGTACTTC.

The CDR3 protein is CASSQKLAVSSYNEQFF. The CDR3 DNA reads TGTGCCAGCAGCCAAAAACTAGCGGTTAGCTCCTACAATGAGCAGTTCTTC. V and J are TRBV4-2 and TRBJ2-1; 8 nucleotides agree with TRBD2. This CDR3 contains 17 residues. Germline lookup yields CDR1 LGHNA and CDR2 YNFKEQ. After removal of 2 bases from V and 0 bases from J, the junction contained 6 bases not matched to a gene.

The gene calls are TRBV19 and TRBJ2-2; D is unclear. The V gene's germline CDR1 is LNHDA and CDR2 SQIVND (reference sequence). The CDR3 sequence is 13 residues long. Trimming stripped 3 bases from V and 6 bases from J, with 8 bases between. The CDR3 DNA follows: TGTGCCAGTAGTATGAGCTCGGCCGGGGAGCTGTTTTTT. This codes for CASSMSSAGELFF.

The rearrangement links TRBV24-1 to TRBJ1-1; no clear D gene. V lost 2 bases and J lost 11, with 8 bases in between. The CDR3 contains 11 residues. CDR1 and CDR2 from the germline V gene are KGHDR and SFDVKD. The CDR3 loop is CATSDSLRAFF. Here the CDR3 DNA reads TGTGCCACCAGTGATTCGTTGCGGGCTTTCTTT.

This chain uses TRBV5-8 with TRBJ2-1; D is unclear. V lost 2 bases and J lost 2, with 8 bases in between. The CDR3 is 14 residues long. CDR1 and CDR2 from the germline V gene are SGHTS and YDEGEE. The CDR3 region is CASSFSRTYNEQFF. The DNA for the CDR3 is TGTGCCAGCAGCTTTTCGAGGACCTACAATGAGCAGTTCTTC.

Worth noting for this clone: Its ends do not fully match the called genes, so a read error is possible. The V gene is TRBV5-1, the J gene TRBJ2-3; 8 nucleotides match TRBD1. CDR3 length: 16 amino acids. In germline, CDR1 is SGHRS, CDR2 YFSETQ. This CDR3 reads CASSLGLGEGTGTQYF. For the CDR3, the DNA is TGCGCCAGCAGCTTGGGATTAGGGGAAGGGACAGGTACGCAGTATTTT.

V is TRBV18 and J is TRBJ1-1, with a tentative D call TRBD1 (5 bases). V was clipped by 3 bases and J by 5 bases, with 16 bases between them. The CDR3 totals 15 residues. Germline V gene data show CDR1 as KGHSH and CDR2 as LQKENI. CDR3 loop: CASSPGTGGWTEAFF. The CDR3 DNA follows: TGTGCCAGCTCACCGGGGACGGGGGGATGGACTGAAGCTTTCTTT.

The gene calls are TRBV5-1 and TRBJ2-2; possibly TRBD1 for D (5 bases). The CDR3 spans 16 residues. Germline CDR1 and CDR2: SGHRS and YFSETQ. Trimming shortened V by 3 bases and J by 4 bases, and 16 bases separated the two germline ends. The CDR3 reads CASSWINLGPTGELFF. CDR3 DNA sequence: TGCGCCAGCAGCTGGATCAACCTGGGGCCCACCGGGGAGCTGTTTTTT.

The rearrangement joins TRBV25-1 to TRBJ2-2, with TRBD1 identical over 11 bases. Germline V gene data show CDR1 as MGHDK and CDR2 as SYGVNS. After removal of 9 bases from V and 6 bases from J, the junction contained 9 bases not matched to a gene. CDR3 length: 15 amino acids. The CDR3 sequence: CARLPGQGVSGELFF. CDR3 coding DNA: TGTGCCAGACTTCCGGGACAGGGGGTCTCCGGGGAGCTGTTTTTT.

This chain joins TRBV29-1 and TRBJ2-3, with D possibly matching TRBD2 (6 bases). Per the germline V gene, CDR1 is SQVTM and CDR2 is ANQGSEA. This CDR3 contains 12 residues. Written as DNA, the CDR3 is TGCAGTAGCGGAGTTAGCACAGATACGCAGTATTTT. Its translation: CSSGVSTDTQYF.

The chain has TRBV10-3 and TRBJ1-1; D might be TRBD1 (5 bases). CDR1 and CDR2 from the germline V gene are ENHRY and SYGVKD. Trimming cost V 2 bases and J 2 bases, with 9 bases left between them. This CDR3 comprises 14 residues. CDR3 bases: TGTGCCATCAGTGAGCTCAGGGTTAACACTGAAGCTTTCTTT. It yields the protein CAISELRVNTEAFF.

The rearrangement links TRBV6-5 to TRBJ2-2; tentatively, D is TRBD1 (6 bases). The germline V and J ends were trimmed by 5 bases and 4 bases, with 11 bases remaining between them. The CDR3 consists of 14 residues. The germline gives CDR1 MNHEY, CDR2 SVGAGI. DNA of the CDR3: TGTGCCAGCAGTCATAGCAGGGGCACCGGGGAGCTGTTTTTT. Translation: CASSHSRGTGELFF.

The V call is TRBV18, the J call TRBJ2-2; the D gene is possibly TRBD1 (6 bases). The CDR3 covers 18 residues. V lost 1 base, J lost 5 bases, and 20 bases lay in between. The germline gives CDR1 KGHSH, CDR2 LQKENI. This CDR3 is CASSPRLSSQGGTGELFF. For the CDR3, the DNA is TGTGCCAGCTCACCACGACTTTCGTCACAGGGTGGGACCGGGGAGCTGTTTTTT. Together with reference TRBV18 and TRBJ2-2, the CDR3 gives the full variable domain: NAGVMQNPRHLVRRRGQEARLRCSPMKGHSHVYWYRQLPEEGLKFMVYLQKENIIDESGMPKERFSAEFPKEGPSILRIQQVVRGDSAAYFCASSPRLSSQGGTGELFFGEGSRLTVL.

J is TRBJ1-2 and V is TRBV2; 7 bases agree with TRBD1. Germline V gives CDR1 SNHLY, CDR2 FYNNEI. This CDR3 is 15 amino acids long. J was trimmed by 7 bases and V by 6 bases; bases with no gene match: 14. CDR3: CASSDRTGHGGGYTF. CDR3 DNA: TGTGCCAGCAGCGACCGGACAGGTCATGGTGGTGGCTACACCTTC.

The rearrangement uses TRBV28 and TRBJ2-5; perhaps TRBD2 as D (5 bases). The CDR3 totals 16 residues. With 7 bases removed from V and 4 bases from J, the gap between germline ends came to 22 bases. Germline assignment: CDR1 MDHEN and CDR2 SYDVKM. DNA of the CDR3: TGTGCCAGCACCCAAAGGCCCTTTACTAGGTTAGAGACCCAGTACTTC. It codes for CASTQRPFTRLETQYF.

The rearrangement uses TRBV10-3 and TRBJ1-4; a weak D match, TRBD1 (6 bases). Germline assignment: CDR1 ENHRY and CDR2 SYGVKD. V was clipped by 5 bases and J by 0 bases, with 10 bases between them. This CDR3 has 15 residues. The chain's CDR3 is CAISPGTSTNEKLFF. The DNA for the CDR3 is TGTGCCATCAGTCCCGGGACATCAACTAATGAAAAACTGTTTTTT.

The sample holds a few counts of this clone. This chain's CDR3 is CASSRESPGLSPYEQYF. The DNA for the CDR3 is TGCGCCAGCAGCCGAGAAAGCCCGGGACTTTCCCCCTACGAGCAGTACTTC. The chain couples TRBV4-1 to TRBJ2-7; TRBD2 is a possible D gene (6 bases). The CDR3 contains 17 residues. With 4 bases removed from V and 2 bases from J, the gap between germline ends came to 21 bases. The germline CDR1 and CDR2 sequences are MGHRA and YSYEKL.

In its sample, this clone was seen once. This chain joins TRBV3-1 (or the pseudogene TRBV3-2) and TRBJ2-1; 8 bases are a match to TRBD2. J lost 8 bases, V lost 6 bases, and 9 bases had no gene match. This CDR3 has 14 residues. Germline V gene sequence: CDR1 LGHDT, CDR2 YNNKEL (reference sequence). This CDR3 is CASRPRAGGYEQFF. The DNA for the CDR3 is TGTGCCAGCAGACCTCGGGCGGGGGGCTATGAGCAGTTCTTC.

This clone has a single count. The gene calls are TRBV28 and TRBJ1-5; D is unresolved. CDR3 length: 13 amino acids. The germline gives CDR1 MDHEN, CDR2 SYDVKM. Trimming left V 6 bases short and J 5 bases short, with 11 bases between. In nucleotides, the CDR3 is TGTGCCAGCAGACTACCGGGGTATCAGCCCCAGCATTTT. Amino acids: CASRLPGYQPQHF.

This clone showed up just a few times. This chain connects TRBV9 to TRBJ1-2; no reliable D call. V was cut by 3 bases and J by 4 bases, with 13 bases left in between. The CDR3 contains 14 residues. Germline V gene lookup returns CDR1 SGDLS and CDR2 YYNGEE. CDR3 loop: CASSGGGMGYGYTF. In DNA form, the CDR3 reads TGTGCCAGCAGCGGGGGAGGGATGGGCTATGGCTACACCTTC. Together with reference TRBV9 and TRBJ1-2, the CDR3 gives the full variable domain: DSGVTQTPKHLITATGQRVTLRCSPRSGDLSVYWYQQSLDQGLQFLIQYYNGEERAKGNILERFSAQQFPDLHSELNLSSLELGDSALYFCASSGGGMGYGYTFGSGTRLTVV.

V is TRBV27 and J is TRBJ2-1, with 7 bases fitting TRBD1. The V segment lost 4 bases and the J segment 7 bases; nucleotides outside the gene matches: 10. Germline lookup yields CDR1 MNHEY and CDR2 SMNVEV (reference sequence). The CDR3 is 15 residues long. The CDR3 here is CASSSRGTVINEQFF. CDR3 DNA: TGTGCCAGCAGTTCCAGGGGGACGGTGATAAATGAGCAGTTCTTC.

The V and J genes are TRBV27 and TRBJ2-7, with TRBD2 matching 11 bases. The CDR3 consists of 15 residues. The V segment lost 3 bases and the J segment 1 base; nucleotides outside the gene matches: 2. Germline values: CDR1 MNHEY, CDR2 SMNVEV (reference sequence). This CDR3 is CASSLGLAVSYEQYF. DNA of the CDR3: TGTGCCAGCAGTTTGGGACTAGCGGTTTCCTACGAGCAGTACTTC.

This chain links TRBV4-2 with TRBJ1-1; 8 positions agree with TRBD1. Looked up from germline, CDR1 is LGHNA and CDR2 is YNFKEQ. With V trimmed by 1 base and J by 11 bases, 12 bases remained unmatched. This CDR3 contains 15 residues. The CDR3 bases are TGTGCCAGCAGCCAAGTAACAGGGGGGGACATGACGGCTTTCTTT. Translated, it gives CASSQVTGGDMTAFF.

This clone was recorded a few times. The gene calls are TRBV7-9 and TRBJ2-7; 13 bases map to TRBD2. CDR3 size: 19 residues. Germline CDR1 is SEHNR and CDR2 is FQNEAQ (reference sequence). V trimming: 5 bases; J trimming: 4 bases; junction bases outside the gene matches: 17. The DNA of the CDR3 is TGTGCCAGCAGCACCCCCGGGACTAGCGGGACTCGTGGCCTTTACGAGCAGTACTTC. Its protein product is CASSTPGTSGTRGLYEQYF.

This chain links TRBV12-3 or TRBV12-4 with TRBJ2-1, with TRBD2 matching 14 bases. This CDR3 is built from 13 residues. J gave up 9 bases and V 6 bases, and 1 base lay outside the gene matches. DNA of the CDR3: TGTGCCAGCAGGACTAGCGGGAGGGGTGAGCAGTTCTTC. Protein product: CASRTSGRGEQFF.

The gene calls are TRBV3-1 (or the pseudogene TRBV3-2) and TRBJ2-5; possible D gene TRBD1, 10 bases. The germline V gene has CDR1 LGHDT and CDR2 YNNKEL (reference sequence). With 4 bases removed from V and 2 bases from J, the gap between germline ends came to 26 bases. The CDR3 is made up of 19 amino acids. The CDR3 region has the DNA TGTGCCAGCAGCCTGACAGGGGGCGAGCTAGCGGGACCTCAAGAGACCCAGTACTTC. This sequence encodes CASSLTGGELAGPQETQYF.

The V gene is TRBV4-1, the J gene TRBJ2-1; 7 bases match TRBD1. This CDR3 has 13 residues. Germline-derived CDR1 and CDR2 are MGHRA and YSYEKL. The V gene end was trimmed by 5 bases and the J gene end by 8 bases; junction bases not matched to a gene: 6. CDR3: CASSSQTGDEQFF. The CDR3 DNA sequence: TGCGCCAGCAGCAGCCAAACAGGGGATGAGCAGTTCTTC.